A selection of T cell receptor beta chains follows, all from one sample in a study of Graves' ophthalmopathy and Graves' hyperthyroidism. One entry per CDR3 protein results from TCRdb running MiXCR on the multiplex PCR reads. The sample lists 360,000 or so distinct CDR3 sequences; approximately 20% were seen once. The sample taken for sequencing was peripheral blood. Receptor source: a woman between 18 and 30 years old with Graves' ophthalmopathy. The CDR3 runs from the conserved cysteine through the conserved F or W. The D gene is left open where the match is weak. Size is omitted from some rows. Given values are once, few, many or a class for expanded clones.

j_gene | d_gene | v_gene | abundance | len | CDR3aa | CDR3nt
TRBJ2-4 | TRBD2 | TRBV29-1 | many | 15 | CSAGRWLAGVNIQYF | TGCAGCGCCGGGAGGTGGCTAGCGGGGGTAAACATTCAGTACTTC
TRBJ2-7 | . | TRBV6-2/TRBV6-3 | . | 15 | CASSYSNRLLYEQYF | TGTGCCAGCAGTTACTCGAACAGGCTCCTCTACGAGCAGTACTTC
TRBJ1-2 | TRBD1 | TRBV29-1 | many | 14 | CSVLQGQGRYGYTF | TGCAGCGTTCTCCAGGGACAGGGGAGGTATGGCTACACCTTC
TRBJ2-7 | TRBD1 | TRBV10-3 | many | 14 | CAIRPGQGRNEQYF | TGTGCCATCAGGCCGGGACAGGGAAGAAACGAGCAGTACTTC
TRBJ2-5 | . | TRBV2 | many | 14 | CASSELVFQETQYF | TGTGCCAGCAGTGAATTGGTCTTCCAAGAGACCCAGTACTTC
TRBJ2-5 | TRBD2 | TRBV2 | many | 19 | CASSSTPWTSGGAVETQYF | TGTGCCAGCAGTTCCACCCCCTGGACTAGCGGGGGGGCCGTGGAGACCCAGTACTTC
TRBJ2-2 | . | TRBV11-2 | many | 18 | CASSTGQGIGSRTGELFF | TGTGCCAGCAGCACAGGTCAGGGGATAGGGTCCAGAACCGGGGAGCTGTTTTTT
TRBJ1-2 | . | TRBV19 | few | 14 | CASSPLDSLYGYTF | TGTGCCAGTAGTCCCCTTGACAGCCTCTATGGCTACACCTTC
TRBJ1-1 | . | TRBV28 | many | 14 | CASSPGGENTEAFF | TGTGCCAGCAGCCCCGGAGGGGAGAACACTGAAGCTTTCTTT
TRBJ1-1 | TRBD1 | TRBV29-1 | many | 13 | CSVDGTVNTEAFF | TGCAGCGTTGACGGGACAGTGAACACTGAAGCTTTCTTT
TRBJ2-7 | TRBD1 | TRBV7-2 | . | 15 | CASSLGPRGLYEQYF | TGTGCCAGCAGCTTAGGTCCCAGGGGGCTCTACGAGCAGTACTTC
TRBJ2-7 | TRBD1 | TRBV14 | many | 16 | CASSNAPGTGGYEQYF | TGTGCCAGCAGTAATGCACCCGGGACAGGGGGCTACGAGCAGTACTTC
TRBJ2-5 | TRBD2 | TRBV12-3/TRBV12-4 | many | 17 | CASSRPYLAGEGETQYF | TGTGCCAGCAGTCGGCCATACCTAGCGGGAGAGGGAGAGACCCAGTACTTC
TRBJ1-1 | TRBD1 | TRBV12-3/TRBV12-4 | many | 15 | CASSYWRTGGTEAFF | TGTGCCAGCAGCTATTGGAGGACAGGGGGTACTGAAGCTTTCTTT
TRBJ1-1 | . | TRBV6-1 | . | 12 | CASSEGPIEAFF | TGTGCCAGCAGTGAGGGGCCGATTGAAGCTTTCTTT
TRBJ1-2 | TRBD1 | TRBV7-2 | . | 15 | CASSETGAVSGGYTF | TGTGCCAGCAGCGAGACAGGGGCCGTCTCGGGTGGCTACACCTTC
TRBJ1-2 | TRBD1 | TRBV4-2 | many | 14 | CASSQPGQGYGYTF | TGTGCCAGCAGCCAACCGGGACAGGGATATGGCTACACCTTC
TRBJ1-6 | . | TRBV6-2/TRBV6-3 | many | 13 | CASNRRENSPLHF | TGTGCCAGCAACCGACGGGAAAATTCACCCCTCCACTTT
TRBJ1-1 | . | TRBV10-3 | many | 14 | CAISETLRDTEAFF | TGTGCCATCAGTGAGACTTTGAGGGACACTGAAGCTTTCTTT
TRBJ2-7 | TRBD1 | TRBV10-3 | many | 13 | CATEPGQVNEQYF | TGTGCCACGGAACCGGGACAGGTCAACGAGCAGTACTTC
TRBJ2-7 | TRBD1 | TRBV28 | many | 14 | CASSSGQGPYEQYF | TGTGCCAGCAGTTCGGGACAGGGACCGTACGAGCAGTACTTC
TRBJ1-1 | . | TRBV6-2/TRBV6-3 | many | 18 | CASSSQRVEVGRYTEAFF | TGTGCCAGCAGTTCACAAAGGGTTGAGGTGGGGCGGTACACTGAAGCTTTCTTT
TRBJ2-2 | . | TRBV12-3/TRBV12-4 | many | 14 | CASSMGTGTGELFF | TGTGCCAGCAGTATGGGGACGGGAACCGGGGAGCTGTTTTTT
TRBJ1-1 | TRBD1 | TRBV3-1 | many | 17 | CASSQDPRQGVNTEAFF | TGTGCCAGCAGCCAAGATCCCCGACAGGGGGTGAACACTGAAGCTTTCTTT
TRBJ1-2 | . | TRBV6-2/TRBV6-3 | many | 18 | CASSYANTGVEGLNGYTF | TGTGCCAGCAGTTACGCCAATACGGGTGTCGAGGGACTAAATGGCTACACCTTC
TRBJ1-6 | . | TRBV15 | many | 15 | CATSRDPGQLSPLHF | TGTGCCACCAGCAGAGACCCGGGCCAGCTCTCACCCCTCCACTTT
TRBJ1-2 | TRBD1 | TRBV20-1 | many | 15 | CSAGDRGRRGYGYTF | TGCAGTGCTGGGGACAGGGGAAGGAGAGGCTATGGCTACACCTTC
TRBJ1-6 | TRBD1 | TRBV7-9 | many | 15 | CASNGDRTYNSPLHF | TGTGCCAGCAACGGGGACAGGACCTATAATTCACCCCTCCACTTT
TRBJ2-7 | TRBD1 | TRBV6-5 | . | 14 | CASSYRGTGGEQYF | TGTGCCAGCAGTTACAGAGGAACAGGGGGCGAGCAGTACTTC
TRBJ1-1 | . | TRBV19 | . | 15 | CASSPTGLENTEAFF | TGTGCCAGTAGTCCAACAGGGTTGGAGAACACTGAAGCTTTCTTT
TRBJ1-1 | . | TRBV7-3 | many | 15 | CANSPHGGVGTEAFF | TGTGCCAACAGCCCGCACGGGGGAGTGGGCACTGAAGCTTTCTTT
TRBJ2-7 | . | TRBV12-3/TRBV12-4 | . | 14 | CASSFASRFYEQYF | TGTGCCAGCAGTTTTGCTTCCCGATTCTACGAGCAGTACTTC
TRBJ2-7 | TRBD1 | TRBV6-2/TRBV6-3 | . | 17 | CASSYTRPGQGIHEQYF | TGTGCCAGCAGTTACACACGGCCAGGACAGGGAATCCACGAGCAGTACTTC
TRBJ2-3 | . | TRBV12-3/TRBV12-4 | few | 15 | CASSLAGLTGDTQYF | TGTGCCAGCAGTTTAGCGGGACTTACTGGAGATACGCAGTATTTT
TRBJ2-7 | TRBD1 | TRBV11-2 | many | 12 | CASSFNRDSLYF | TGTGCCAGCAGTTTCAACCGGGACAGCCTGTACTTC